These T cell receptor beta chains were read from a single sample in a study of Graves' ophthalmopathy and Graves' hyperthyroidism. TCRdb re-called the multiplex PCR reads through MiXCR, storing one row per CDR3 protein. Among around 670,000 distinct CDR3 sequences listed, 35% to 50% were seen once. The specimen was peripheral blood. These receptors were obtained from an adult man with Graves' ophthalmopathy. Each CDR3 is given with its conserved first and last residue. A D gene is named only where the DNA matches it firmly. Clone size appears in some rows only: once, few, many, or a class for an expanded clone.

>TRBJ2-7|few|TRBV2|TRBD1
TGTGCCAGCAGTGTACCGGGACAGCGCTACGAGCAGTACTTC
CASSVPGQRYEQYF
>TRBJ1-6|-|TRBV7-2|-
TGTGCCAGCAGCCTTAGGGTTTCGTTGGGGAGCTCCTATAATTCACCCCTCCACTTT
CASSLRVSLGSSYNSPLHF
>TRBJ1-2|-|TRBV29-1|-
TGCAGCGTTGATTTTTCTAACTATGGCTACACCTTC
CSVDFSNYGYTF
>TRBJ2-5|few|TRBV11-2|-
TGTGCCAGCAGCTTAAATATGGGGGTGGTATACTTC
CASSLNMGVVYF
>TRBJ1-1|-|TRBV6-1|-
TGTGCCAGCTCAACGGGGGCAGACACTGAAGCTTTCTTT
CASSTGADTEAFF
>TRBJ2-5|-|TRBV10-3|-
TGTGCCATCAGTGGGCGGGGACAGCCCTTGGAGACCCAGTACTTC
CAISGRGQPLETQYF
>TRBJ1-2|-|TRBV7-2|TRBD1
TGTGCCAGCGGGCTCTTGGGGGACAGCTTCTCCTATGGCTACACCTTC
CASGLLGDSFSYGYTF
>TRBJ1-4|-|TRBV25-1|-
TGTGCCAGCAGCTCTGCAGGGGTGACTGAAAAACTGTTTTTT
CASSSAGVTEKLFF
>TRBJ1-1|once|TRBV7-9|-
TGTGCCAGCAGCTTCCAGGAGGGCTCTGAAGCTTTCTTT
CASSFQEGSEAFF
>TRBJ1-1|many|TRBV10-3|-
TGTGCCATCAGTGGGGGCCCCCACTACACTGAAGCTTTCTTT
CAISGGPHYTEAFF
>TRBJ1-4|-|TRBV19|-
TGTGCCAGTAACCTCGGCAGGGGAACCCGGAACCTGTTTTTT
CASNLGRGTRNLFF
>TRBJ2-2|-|TRBV7-9|-
TGTGCCAGCAGCCCTACAGGGAACGGGGAGCTGTTTTTT
CASSPTGNGELFF
>TRBJ2-7|many|TRBV18|-
TGTGCCAGCTCACCAACGGTTTACGAGCAGTACTTC
CASSPTVYEQYF
>TRBJ2-7|-|TRBV7-9|-
TGTGCCAGCGGTTTCGGGGGCGAGCAGTACTTC
CASGFGGEQYF
>TRBJ2-7|-|TRBV20-1|-
TGCAGTGCTAGTGACCCGGTGAGCTCCTACGAGCAGTACTTC
CSASDPVSSYEQYF
>TRBJ1-2|-|TRBV20-1|TRBD1
TGCAGTGCCATGAAGACAGGGGTTTCAGATGGCTACACCTTC
CSAMKTGVSDGYTF
>TRBJ2-1|-|TRBV7-2|TRBD2
TGTGCCAGCAGCTTAGCTGGCGGGGGGGCGGGGAATGAGCAGTTCTTC
CASSLAGGGAGNEQFF
>TRBJ2-7|many|TRBV9|-
TGTGCCAGCAGTGTCGCAGGGGATTACGAGCAGTACTTC
CASSVAGDYEQYF
>TRBJ2-7|few|TRBV7-2|-
TGTGCCAGCAGCTTAGCGTATATTGTGGACAGCGAGCAGTACTTC
CASSLAYIVDSEQYF
>TRBJ1-3|few|TRBV14|-
TGTGCCAGCAGCCAAAAAAGGACCGGGAGTTGGGGCACCATATATTTT
CASSQKRTGSWGTIYF
>TRBJ1-4|few|TRBV2|TRBD1
TGTGCCAGCAGTTCTCAGGGGGTGATAAATGAAAAACTGTTTTTT
CASSSQGVINEKLFF
>TRBJ2-6|-|TRBV19|-
TGTGCCAGTACGGAGGACAGCTCTGGGGCCAACGTCCTGACTTTC
CASTEDSSGANVLTF
>TRBJ1-2|few|TRBV5-1|-
TGCGCCAGCAGCATAACTGCGGGGGAACTGAACTATGGCTACACCTTC
CASSITAGELNYGYTF
>TRBJ1-1|many|TRBV9|-
TGTGCCAGCAGCGTAAGTTGGAACACTGAAGCTTTCTTT
CASSVSWNTEAFF
>TRBJ2-1|-|TRBV29-1|-
TGCAGCGCCGCACCGACAGGTGCCAATGAGCAGTTCTTC
CSAAPTGANEQFF